A single sample gave rise to the 14 T cell receptor beta chains below, sequenced in a study of T cells after yellow fever vaccination. Using its own MiXCR run on the 5' RACE reads, TCRdb lists one record per CDR3 protein. The sample lists about 150,000 distinct CDR3 sequences; 5% to 8% were seen once. The sequencing used CD4+ T cells sorted from PBMCs, collected 10 days after the yellow fever booster vaccination. The receptors come from a man aged 25-45 years who received the YFV17D yellow fever vaccine.

About this clonotype itself: The CDR3 does not end in the conserved phenylalanine or tryptophan, so this is likely a read error. This chain uses TRBV30 with TRBJ2-5, with D unresolved. The CDR3 is 11 amino acids. With 2 bases removed from V and 1 base from J, the gap between germline ends came to 2 bases. Germline V gene sequence: CDR1 GTSNPN, CDR2 SVGIG (reference sequence). The CDR3 spells CAWSSQETQYS. As DNA, the CDR3 is TGTGCCTGGAGTTCCCAAGAGACCCAGTACTCC.

With regard to this clonotype: This may come from a read error, since a much larger clone is one base off. V and J are TRBV2 and TRBJ2-1; D is ambiguous. Per germline, CDR1 SNHLY and CDR2 FYNNEI. The CDR3 is made up of 13 amino acids. The CDR3 here is CASSVGSYNEQLF. Written as DNA, the CDR3 is TGTGCCAGCTCAGTCGGCTCCTACAATGAGCAGCTCTTC.

This clonotype was seen repeatedly, ten times or more. V gene TRBV15 combines with J gene TRBJ2-3; 8 bases line up with TRBD1. V shed 0 bases and J 6 bases; nucleotides not matched to a gene: 5. This CDR3 has 15 residues. CDR1 is LNHNV and CDR2 is YYDKDF in the germline V gene (reference sequence). CDR3 region: CATSREQGGRDTQYF. The CDR3 DNA is TGTGCCACCAGCAGAGAACAGGGGGGTAGGGATACGCAGTATTTT.

The chain carries TRBV4-2 and TRBJ2-7; no definite D call. This CDR3 region has 13 residues. The germline CDR1 and CDR2 sequences are LGHNA and YNFKEQ. With 4 bases removed from V and 6 bases from J, the gap between germline ends came to 13 bases. CDR3 sequence reads: CASSPGLLCEQYF. The DNA of the CDR3 is TGTGCCAGCAGCCCCGGGCTCCTCTGCGAGCAGTACTTC.

This clonotype has a handful of counts. The V gene is TRBV20-1, the J gene TRBJ2-3; D may be TRBD2 (6 bases). CDR3 size: 14 residues. Looked up from germline, CDR1 is DFQATT and CDR2 is SNEGSKA (reference sequence). V was shortened by 5 bases and J by 4 bases, with 16 bases between the two germline ends. The CDR3 nucleotides are TGCAGTGCTCGGCGGGGCGGGAAAGCAGATACGCAGTATTTT. This encodes CSARRGGKADTQYF.

There are a few counts of this clonotype. The V gene is TRBV12-3 or TRBV12-4, the J gene TRBJ2-5; 15 nucleotides align to TRBD2. Trimming removed 8 bases from V and 5 bases from J; junction bases left unmatched: 18. This CDR3 region has 19 residues. The CDR3 region has the DNA TGTGCCAGCTCACTCCCTCGGACTAGCGGGAGGGCAACAACTGAGACCCAGTACTTC. This translates into CASSLPRTSGRATTETQYF.

In this sample, this clonotype turned up many times. The V and J genes are TRBV7-9 and TRBJ1-1, with D unresolved. CDR3 length: 11 amino acids. V was cut by 5 bases and J by 8 bases, with 9 bases left in between. Germline V lookup: CDR1 SEHNR, CDR2 FQNEAQ (reference sequence). CDR3 coding DNA: TGTGCCAGCAGCCAAAGTTCAGAAGCTTTCTTT. It yields the protein CASSQSSEAFF.

Here the CDR3 reads CASSTGGGTRGTYNEQFF. CDR3 bases: TGTGCCAGCAGCACCGGCGGGGGGACTAGGGGGACCTACAATGAGCAGTTCTTC. This chain connects TRBV5-4 to TRBJ2-1; 8 nucleotides agree with TRBD2. Trimming removed 4 bases from V and 2 bases from J; junction bases left unmatched: 14. This CDR3 is 18 amino acids long. Germline-derived CDR1 and CDR2 are SGHNT and YYREEE (reference sequence).

The table lists this clonotype with many counts. V gene TRBV2 combines with J gene TRBJ1-1; D is perhaps TRBD1 (5 bases). Per the germline V gene, CDR1 is SNHLY and CDR2 is FYNNEI. CDR3 length equals 13 residues. Trimming pared 5 bases from V and 2 bases from J, leaving 9 bases between. CDR3 protein: CASSPRVNTEAFF. The DNA for the CDR3 is TGTGCCAGCAGTCCCAGGGTAAACACTGAAGCTTTCTTT.

This clonotype was observed at least ten times. J is TRBJ2-1 and V is TRBV5-6, with D perhaps matching TRBD1 or TRBD2 (6 bases each). With 4 bases removed from V and 1 base from J, the gap between germline ends came to 15 bases. This CDR3 comprises 16 residues. Germline CDR1 reads SGHDT; CDR2 reads YYEEEE. The CDR3 protein is CASSKRGLISYNEQFF. The CDR3 region has the DNA TGTGCCAGCAGCAAACGGGGGCTGATTTCCTACAATGAGCAGTTCTTC.

This clonotype was counted many times. The rearrangement links TRBV5-1 to TRBJ1-1; TRBD1 aligns across 7 bases. The germline V gene encodes CDR1 SGHRS and CDR2 YFSETQ. Trimming removed 4 bases from V and 6 bases from J; junction bases left unmatched: 9. The length of the CDR3 is 14 residues. As DNA, the CDR3 is TGCGCCAGCAGCCTTCGACAGGGTCCCGCTGAAGCTTTCTTT. This encodes CASSLRQGPAEAFF.

This clonotype was detected ten times or more. CDR3 protein: CASSSGTDRGEQYF. DNA for the CDR3: TGCGCCAGCAGCTCGGGAACGGACCGAGGCGAGCAGTACTTC. The chain employs TRBV5-1 and TRBJ2-7; the D gene is possibly TRBD2 (5 bases). The CDR3 is 14 amino acids. Germline CDR1 is SGHRS and CDR2 is YFSETQ. The V and J ends lost 3 bases and 6 bases respectively, with 16 bases between them.

This clonotype came up many times. V is TRBV19 and J is TRBJ2-1; no reliable D call. The CDR3 loop spans 14 amino acids. Germline loops: CDR1 LNHDA, CDR2 SQIVND (reference sequence). Trimming left V 3 bases short and J 3 bases short, with 9 bases between. This CDR3 is CASSMKPDYNEQFF. CDR3 in DNA: TGTGCCAGTAGTATGAAGCCAGACTACAATGAGCAGTTCTTC.

There are many counts of this clonotype. This chain uses TRBV4-2 with TRBJ2-3; the match to TRBD2 covers 14 bases. From germline, CDR1 is LGHNA and CDR2 YNFKEQ. V lost 4 bases, J lost 5 bases, and 5 bases stayed unmatched. The CDR3 contains 16 residues. The CDR3 loop is CASSLGLAGEGDTQYF. The DNA for the CDR3 is TGTGCCAGCAGCCTGGGACTAGCGGGAGAAGGAGATACGCAGTATTTT.